This TCR beta chain was found in a study of regulatory T cells in long-lasting Graves disease. As for time point: newly diagnosed GD, antithyroid drugs for less than 3 months. Making the TCR library involved RNA that had been extracted from PBMCs. Library construction for TCR beta used iRepertoire HTBI primers and Arm-PCR of CDR3 regions. MiXCR was run by TCRdb on the multiplex PCR reads, yielding one entry per CDR3 protein. The sample has roughly 530,000 distinct CDR3 sequences; roughly a sixth are singletons. This clonotype occurred a few times. V shed 0 bases and J shed 0 bases, with 15 bases lying between them. The CDR3 consists of 18 residues. Per the germline V gene, CDR1 is MGHRA and CDR2 is YSYEKL. These same records also appear under a second study, on T cells in Graves' hyperthyroidism and ophthalmopathy. This second study notes: Graves' hyperthyroidism showing no ophthalmopathy progression within 18 months was considered stable. Those patients with uncontrolled infection, other autoimmune disease, pregnancy or lactation were excluded. TCR CDR3 regions were first amplified by RT-PCR with HTBI primers.

V and J are TRBV4-1 and TRBJ1-5, with D perhaps TRBD1 (5 bases). Sequences were derived from peripheral blood mononuclear cells (PBMCs), sampled at new diagnosis, from a patient treated with antithyroid drugs. The sequence was collected from a woman aged 40 to 65 with Graves disease. The CDR3 bases are TGCGCCAGCAGCCAAGATTTTTCGGTAGGGACTAGCAATCAGCCCCAGCATTTT. This sequence encodes CASSQDFSVGTSNQPQHF.